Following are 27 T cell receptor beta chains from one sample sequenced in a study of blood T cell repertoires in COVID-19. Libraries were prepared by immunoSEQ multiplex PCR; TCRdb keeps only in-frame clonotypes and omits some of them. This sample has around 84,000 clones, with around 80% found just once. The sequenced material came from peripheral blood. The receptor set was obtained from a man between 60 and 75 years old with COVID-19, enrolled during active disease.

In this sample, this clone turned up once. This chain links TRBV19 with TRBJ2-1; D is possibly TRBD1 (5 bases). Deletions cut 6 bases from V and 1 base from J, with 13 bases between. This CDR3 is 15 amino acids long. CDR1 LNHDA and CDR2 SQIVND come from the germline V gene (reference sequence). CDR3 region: CASSPDTRSYNEQFF. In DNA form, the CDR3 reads TGTGCCAGTAGCCCGGACACGAGATCCTACAATGAGCAGTTCTTC.

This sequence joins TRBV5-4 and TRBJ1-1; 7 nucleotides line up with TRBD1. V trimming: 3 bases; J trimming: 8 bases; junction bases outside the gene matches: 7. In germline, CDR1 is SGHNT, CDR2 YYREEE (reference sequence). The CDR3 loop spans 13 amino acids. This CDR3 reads CASSSDRVGEAFF. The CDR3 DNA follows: TGTGCCAGCAGCTCTGACAGGGTTGGCGAAGCTTTCTTT.

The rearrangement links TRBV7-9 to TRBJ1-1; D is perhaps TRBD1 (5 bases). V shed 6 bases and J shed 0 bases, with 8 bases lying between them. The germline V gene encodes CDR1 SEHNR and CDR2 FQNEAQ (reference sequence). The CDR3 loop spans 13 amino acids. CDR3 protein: CASRQGVNTEAFF. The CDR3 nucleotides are TGTGCCAGCAGGCAGGGCGTGAACACTGAAGCTTTCTTT. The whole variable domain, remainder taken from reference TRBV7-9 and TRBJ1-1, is DTGVSQNPRHKITKRGQNVTFRCDPISEHNRLYWYRQTLGQGPEFLTYFQNEAQLEKSRLLSDRFSAERPKGSFSTLEIQRTEQGDSAMYLCASRQGVNTEAFFGQGTRLTVV.

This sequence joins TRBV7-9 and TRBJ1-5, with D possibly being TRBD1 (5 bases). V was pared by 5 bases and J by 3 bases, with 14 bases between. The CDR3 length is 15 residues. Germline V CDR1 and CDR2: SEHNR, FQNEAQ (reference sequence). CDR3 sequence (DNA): TGTGCCAGCAGCAAGGGTTCAGGGAACAATCAGCCCCAGCATTTT. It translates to CASSKGSGNNQPQHF.

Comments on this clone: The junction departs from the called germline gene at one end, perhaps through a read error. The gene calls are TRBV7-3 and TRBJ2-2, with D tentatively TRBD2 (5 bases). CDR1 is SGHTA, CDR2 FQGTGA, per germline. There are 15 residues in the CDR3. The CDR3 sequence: CASSFLGRRHRGAVF. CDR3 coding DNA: TGTGCCAGCAGTTTCCTCGGACGGAGACACCGGGGAGCTGTTTTT.

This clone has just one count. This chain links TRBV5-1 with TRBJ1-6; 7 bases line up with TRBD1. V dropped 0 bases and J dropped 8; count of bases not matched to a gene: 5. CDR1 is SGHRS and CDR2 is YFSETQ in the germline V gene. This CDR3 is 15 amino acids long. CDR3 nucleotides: TGCGCCAGCAGCTTGGCCGTGCAGGGGGATTCACCCCTCCACTTT. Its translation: CASSLAVQGDSPLHF.

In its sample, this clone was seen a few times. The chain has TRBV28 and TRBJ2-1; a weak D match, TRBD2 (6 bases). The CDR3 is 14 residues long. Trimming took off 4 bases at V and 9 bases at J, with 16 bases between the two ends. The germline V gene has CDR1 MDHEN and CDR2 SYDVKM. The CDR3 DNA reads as TGTGCCAGCAGTTCAAGCCCGGGGGTTGGTGAGCAGTTCTTC. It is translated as CASSSSPGVGEQFF.

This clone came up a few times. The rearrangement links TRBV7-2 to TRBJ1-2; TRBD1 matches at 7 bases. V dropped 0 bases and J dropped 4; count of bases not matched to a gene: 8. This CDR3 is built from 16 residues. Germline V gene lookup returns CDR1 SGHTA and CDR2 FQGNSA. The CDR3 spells CASSLAGGASGYGYTF. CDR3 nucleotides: TGTGCCAGCAGCTTAGCAGGGGGCGCTTCTGGCTATGGCTACACCTTC. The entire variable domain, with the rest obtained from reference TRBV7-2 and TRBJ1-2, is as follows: GAGVSQSPSNKVTEKGKDVELRCDPISGHTALYWYRQSLGQGLEFLIYFQGNSAPDKSGLPSDRFSAERTGGSVSTLTIQRTQQEDSAVYLCASSLAGGASGYGYTFGSGTRLTVV.

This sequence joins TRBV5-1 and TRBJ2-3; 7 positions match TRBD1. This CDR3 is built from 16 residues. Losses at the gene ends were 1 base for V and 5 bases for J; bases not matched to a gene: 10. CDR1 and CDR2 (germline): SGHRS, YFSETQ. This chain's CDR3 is CASSLQTGFFQDTQYF. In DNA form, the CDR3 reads TGCGCCAGCAGCTTGCAGACAGGGTTTTTTCAAGATACGCAGTATTTT.

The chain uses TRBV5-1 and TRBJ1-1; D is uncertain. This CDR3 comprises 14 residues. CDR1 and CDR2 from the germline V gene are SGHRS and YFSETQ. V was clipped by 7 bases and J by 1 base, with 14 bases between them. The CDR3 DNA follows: TGCGCCAGCTCCGACCTGACGGGGAACACTGAAGCTTTCTTT. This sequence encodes CASSDLTGNTEAFF.

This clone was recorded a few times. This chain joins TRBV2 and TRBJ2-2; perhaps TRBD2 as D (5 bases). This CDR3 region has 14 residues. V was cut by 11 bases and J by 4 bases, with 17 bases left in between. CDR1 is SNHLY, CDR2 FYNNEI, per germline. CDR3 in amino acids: CAGRADSTTGELFF. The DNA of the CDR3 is TGTGCCGGGAGAGCGGATTCGACCACCGGGGAGCTGTTTTTT.

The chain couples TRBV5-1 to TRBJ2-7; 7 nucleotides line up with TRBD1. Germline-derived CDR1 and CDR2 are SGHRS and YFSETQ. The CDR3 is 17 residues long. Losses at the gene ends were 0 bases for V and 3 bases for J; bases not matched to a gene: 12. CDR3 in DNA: TGCGCCAGCAGCTTGGACCGGGGAAGGGGGCAGATCTACGAGCAGTACTTC. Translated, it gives CASSLDRGRGQIYEQYF.

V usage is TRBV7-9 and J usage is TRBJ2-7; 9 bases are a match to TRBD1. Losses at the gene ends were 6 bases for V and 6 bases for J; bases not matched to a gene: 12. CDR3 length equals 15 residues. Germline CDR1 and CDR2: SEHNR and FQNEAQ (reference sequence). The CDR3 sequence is CASSSTRDRVGEQYF. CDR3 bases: TGTGCCAGCAGTTCGACCCGGGACAGGGTAGGCGAGCAGTACTTC. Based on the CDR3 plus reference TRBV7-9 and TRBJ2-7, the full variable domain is DTGVSQNPRHKITKRGQNVTFRCDPISEHNRLYWYRQTLGQGPEFLTYFQNEAQLEKSRLLSDRFSAERPKGSFSTLEIQRTEQGDSAMYLCASSSTRDRVGEQYFGPGTRLTVT.

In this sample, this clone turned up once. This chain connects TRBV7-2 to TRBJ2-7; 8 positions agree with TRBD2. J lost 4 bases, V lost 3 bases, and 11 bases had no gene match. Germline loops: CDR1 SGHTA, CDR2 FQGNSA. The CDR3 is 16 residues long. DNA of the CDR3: TGTGCCAGCAGCTTGGCGTTAAGAAGCGGGAGTTACGAGCAGTACTTC. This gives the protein CASSLALRSGSYEQYF.

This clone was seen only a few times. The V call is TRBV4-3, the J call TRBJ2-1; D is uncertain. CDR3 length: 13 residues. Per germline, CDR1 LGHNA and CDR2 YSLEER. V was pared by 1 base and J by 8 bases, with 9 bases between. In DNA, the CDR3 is TGCGCCAGCAGCCAAGGCAGGTGGGATGAGCAGTTCTTC. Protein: CASSQGRWDEQFF.

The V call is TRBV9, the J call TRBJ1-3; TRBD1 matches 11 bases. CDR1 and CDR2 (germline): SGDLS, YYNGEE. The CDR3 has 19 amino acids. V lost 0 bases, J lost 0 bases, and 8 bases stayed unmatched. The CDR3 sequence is CASSVDGRTGGFSGNTIYF. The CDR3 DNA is TGTGCCAGCAGCGTAGACGGGAGGACAGGGGGCTTCTCTGGAAACACCATATATTTT. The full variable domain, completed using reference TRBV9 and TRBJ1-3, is DSGVTQTPKHLITATGQRVTLRCSPRSGDLSVYWYQQSLDQGLQFLIQYYNGEERAKGNILERFSAQQFPDLHSELNLSSLELGDSALYFCASSVDGRTGGFSGNTIYFGEGSWLTVV.

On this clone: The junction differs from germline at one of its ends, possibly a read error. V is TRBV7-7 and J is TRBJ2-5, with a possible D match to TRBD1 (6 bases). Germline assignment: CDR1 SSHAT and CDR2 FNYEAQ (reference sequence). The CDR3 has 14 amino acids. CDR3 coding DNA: TGTGCTAGCACCCTAGGACAGTTTTCCGAGACCCAGTACTTC. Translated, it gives CASTLGQFSETQYF.

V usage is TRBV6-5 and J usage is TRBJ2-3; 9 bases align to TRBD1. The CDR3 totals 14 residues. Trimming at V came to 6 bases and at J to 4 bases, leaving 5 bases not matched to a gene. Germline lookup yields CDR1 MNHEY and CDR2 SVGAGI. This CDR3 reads CASRDRGLADTQYF. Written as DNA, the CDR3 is TGTGCCAGCAGGGACAGGGGTTTGGCAGATACGCAGTATTTT.

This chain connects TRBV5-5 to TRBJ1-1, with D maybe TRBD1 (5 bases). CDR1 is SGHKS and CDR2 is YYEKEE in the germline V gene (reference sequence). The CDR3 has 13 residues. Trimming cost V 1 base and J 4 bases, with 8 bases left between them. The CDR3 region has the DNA TGTGCCAGCAGCTTGAAGGGGTTCACTGAAGCTTTCTTT. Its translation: CASSLKGFTEAFF.

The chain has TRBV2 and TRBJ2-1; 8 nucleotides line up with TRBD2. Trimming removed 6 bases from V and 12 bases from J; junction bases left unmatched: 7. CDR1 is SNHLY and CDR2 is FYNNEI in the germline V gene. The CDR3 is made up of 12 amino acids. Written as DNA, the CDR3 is TGTGCCAGCAGACTCTCGGGACTAGGGCAGTTCTTC. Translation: CASRLSGLGQFF.

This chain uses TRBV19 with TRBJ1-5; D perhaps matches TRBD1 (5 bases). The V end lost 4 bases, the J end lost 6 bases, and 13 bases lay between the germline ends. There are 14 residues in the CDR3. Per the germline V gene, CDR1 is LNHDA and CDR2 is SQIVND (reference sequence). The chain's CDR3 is CASSTAGRGQPQHF. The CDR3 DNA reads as TGTGCCAGTAGTACGGCAGGGAGGGGTCAGCCCCAGCATTTT. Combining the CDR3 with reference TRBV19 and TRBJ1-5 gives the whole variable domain DGGITQSPKYLFRKEGQNVTLSCEQNLNHDAMYWYRQDPGQGLRLIYYSQIVNDFQKGDIAEGYSVSREKKESFPLTVTSAQKNPTAFYLCASSTAGRGQPQHFGDGTRLSIL.

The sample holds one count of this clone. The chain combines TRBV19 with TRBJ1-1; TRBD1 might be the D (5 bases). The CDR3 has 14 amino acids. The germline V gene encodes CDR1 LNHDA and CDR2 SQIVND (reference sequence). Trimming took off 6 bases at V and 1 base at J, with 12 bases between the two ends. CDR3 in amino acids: CASSRGWGNTEAFF. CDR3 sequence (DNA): TGTGCCAGTAGCCGGGGGTGGGGGAACACTGAAGCTTTCTTT. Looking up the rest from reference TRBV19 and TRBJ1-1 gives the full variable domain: DGGITQSPKYLFRKEGQNVTLSCEQNLNHDAMYWYRQDPGQGLRLIYYSQIVNDFQKGDIAEGYSVSREKKESFPLTVTSAQKNPTAFYLCASSRGWGNTEAFFGQGTRLTVV.

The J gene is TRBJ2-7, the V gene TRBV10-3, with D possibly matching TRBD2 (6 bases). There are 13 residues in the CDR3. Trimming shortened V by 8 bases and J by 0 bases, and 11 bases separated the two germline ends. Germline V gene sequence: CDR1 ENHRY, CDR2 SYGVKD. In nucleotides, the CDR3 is TGTGCCATCCGGATAGCGGTCTCCTACGAGCAGTACTTC. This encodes CAIRIAVSYEQYF.

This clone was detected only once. This CDR3 reads CASTGDSNQPQHF. For the CDR3, the DNA is TGTGCCAGCACAGGGGATAGCAATCAGCCCCAGCATTTT. The gene calls are TRBV6-5 and TRBJ1-5; a weak D match, TRBD1 (6 bases). This CDR3 has 13 amino acids. The germline V gene has CDR1 MNHEY and CDR2 SVGAGI. V was pared by 7 bases and J by 0 bases, with 7 bases between.

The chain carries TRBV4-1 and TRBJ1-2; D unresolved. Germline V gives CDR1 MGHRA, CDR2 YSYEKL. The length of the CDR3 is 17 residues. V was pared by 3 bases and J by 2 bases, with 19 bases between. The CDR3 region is CASSHMPTGGGNYGYTF. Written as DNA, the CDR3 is TGCGCCAGCAGCCATATGCCTACTGGCGGAGGGAACTATGGCTACACCTTC.

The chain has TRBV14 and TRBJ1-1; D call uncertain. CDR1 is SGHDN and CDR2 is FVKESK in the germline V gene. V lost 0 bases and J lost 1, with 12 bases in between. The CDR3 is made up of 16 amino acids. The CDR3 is CASSQDRSWRNTEAFF. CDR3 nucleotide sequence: TGTGCCAGCAGCCAAGATAGGAGCTGGAGGAACACTGAAGCTTTCTTT.

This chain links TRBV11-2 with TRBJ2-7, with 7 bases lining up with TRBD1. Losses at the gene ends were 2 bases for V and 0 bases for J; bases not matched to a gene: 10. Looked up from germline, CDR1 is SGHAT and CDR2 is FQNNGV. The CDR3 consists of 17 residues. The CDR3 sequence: CASSLQPPTGYSYEQYF. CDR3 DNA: TGTGCCAGCAGCTTACAACCCCCGACAGGGTACTCCTACGAGCAGTACTTC.